This TCR beta chain was found in a study of blood T cells in healthy people across ages (dated by TCRdb to the mid-2010s). Turning to the overall study: In model experiments, template switching captured roughly one uniquely barcoded TCR beta cDNA molecule for every two T cells. To track age-related changes in TCR beta repertoire diversity, the study relied on deep sequencing normalized with unique cDNA molecular identifiers. The donors were split into four age groups: young (average around 17 years), middle-aged (39), aged (about 56) and long-lived (roughly 86). To avoid experimental bias, donors of different ages were randomly spread across the sequencing lanes. The study analyzed two additional independent replicas of 1 million unique cDNA reads from the same blood draw for two donors, one aged 18 to 30 and one aged 80 or older.

Donors were about 36 systemically healthy Caucasian individuals from Russia aged roughly 6 to 100 years. Ten milliliters of peripheral blood were drawn from each donor into EDTA-treated Vacutainer tubes. PBMCs were isolated by Ficoll-Paque density-gradient centrifugation, with at least 6 million obtained per sample. Total RNA, at least 5.5 micrograms per sample, was extracted from PBMCs with Trizol reagent. For every donor, an aliquot of PBMCs went through flow cytometry to measure the percentages of naive CD45RAhigh/CD27high T cells. Overall study outcomes, separate from this receptor: Conclusive comparison of naive and antigen-experienced compartments was prevented by the profiling of bulk unsorted PBMCs. Observed TCR beta diversity per million T cells fell roughly linearly with age, and a significant reduction was already apparent by age around 39. Estimates of total diversity based on one million sequenced T cells were considered lower bounds and underestimates. Because the CMV infection status of the donors was unknown, age-related changes in expanded clonotypes may potentially have been confounded. Compared with the aged group, the long-lived group had more naive CD4+ T cells, fewer expanded clones and increased TCR diversity, a pattern suggesting age selection. Observed TCR beta diversity correlated strongly with the percentage of naive T cells measured by flow cytometry.

This clonotype was seen only a few times. Its antigen is unknown. Within one base of it there is no much larger clone, and no base qualities were kept. Receptor amplification or capture employed 5' RACE. Sequencing relied on an Illumina HiSeq 2500. A second about 7 to 11 cycle PCR used a sample-barcoded 5' primer and a J-beta primer mix. A unique molecular identifier was introduced onto each TCR beta cDNA molecule by a template-switch 5' adaptor carrying 12 random nucleotides. At least 2.5 million CDR3-containing paired-end reads were obtained from each sample. First-strand cDNA synthesis was performed from all RNA using the Mint cDNA synthesis kit, with priming by a TRBC-specific oligonucleotide. Following uracil-DNA glycosylase treatment, all cDNA underwent a first 18-cycle PCR with the universal primers M1SS and BC2_uni_R. Processing in the source paper ran as follows. Normalization of each sample was performed by random selection of 1 million high-quality reads, each carrying a distinct molecular identifier. Instead of being binned into consensus sequences, reads with shared molecular identifiers were discarded. MiTCR, run with a Q25 quality threshold and the strictest error-elimination algorithm, handled CDR3 identification, clonotype clustering and error correction. A nonparametric unseen species model with Euler transformation was used to estimate a lower bound on total TCR beta diversity. TCRdb applied fastp at Q25 and MiXCR to the public reads, then kept only in-frame beta chains. One record per CDR3 amino acid sequence lists the most common genes and DNA. The V and J calls come from TCRdb's annotation, not from the publication. The sample has fewer than 900,000 distinct CDR3 sequences on record, 45% to 50% of them singletons. About a third of the sample is held by the ten biggest clonotypes.

The TCR sequence derives from an older woman in good health. The sample comprised blood.

The base sequence is TGCAGCGTTGGCTCCCGTGGGACTAGCACAGATACGCAGTATTTT. This yields the protein CSVGSRGTSTDTQYF. The V gene is TRBV29-1 and the J gene is TRBJ2-3; the D region possibly corresponds to TRBD2 (6 bases align). The CDR3 spans 15 residues, from the cysteine through the phenylalanine. Just the 45-base CDR3 DNA is kept, in frame starting at base 1. Between the V and J ends, shortened by 4 bases and 0 bases respectively, the junction contains 14 bases. The germline V gene sets CDR1 to SQVTM and CDR2 to ANQGSEA.